The 23 T cell receptor beta chains reported below all come from one sample, sequenced in a study of T cell therapy after organ transplantation. These receptors are not linked to any known antigen. Repertoires were generated with immunoSEQ multiplex PCR, while TCRdb's copy carries only in-frame clones and drops some. The repertoire holds 45,000 to 60,000 clones, with approximately 94% as singletons. Here the sequenced sample was CD8+ T cells from blood, taken before autologous CMV-specific T cell therapy. These receptors all come from a human patient who had received a solid organ transplant and had CMV disease.

This chain links TRBV11-2 with TRBJ2-1, with 16 bases identical to TRBD2. The V and J ends lost 3 bases and 9 bases, in that order; junction bases with no gene match: 5. Germline V lookup: CDR1 SGHAT, CDR2 FQNNGV. The CDR3 consists of 16 residues. The CDR3 coding sequence is TGTGCCAGCAGCTTGTCAGGGACTAGCGGGAGGGTTGAGCAGTTCTTC. Its protein product is CASSLSGTSGRVEQFF.

This chain links TRBV2 with TRBJ2-7; possible D gene TRBD1, 6 bases. This CDR3 region has 14 residues. The germline gives CDR1 SNHLY, CDR2 FYNNEI. V was clipped by 7 bases and J by 6 bases, with 19 bases between them. The CDR3 is CASTHRVVRVEQYF. For the CDR3, the DNA is TGTGCCAGCACCCACAGGGTAGTACGGGTCGAGCAGTACTTC.

This chain links TRBV6-5 with TRBJ2-2; tentative D call: TRBD1 (6 bases). Per the germline V gene, CDR1 is MNHEY and CDR2 is SVGAGI. The CDR3 length is 14 residues. V lost 5 bases and J lost 5, with 12 bases in between. Here the CDR3 reads CASSPVTGTGELFF. The CDR3 DNA reads TGTGCCAGCAGTCCCGTAACAGGGACCGGGGAGCTGTTTTTT.

This chain links TRBV12-5 with TRBJ1-3; the D is unclear. The CDR3 is 15 amino acids. Germline V gives CDR1 LGHNT, CDR2 FRNRAP. V lost 2 bases and J lost 2, with 10 bases in between. CDR3 sequence reads: CASGLRQNAGNTIYF. The CDR3 nucleotides read TGTGCTAGTGGTTTGAGACAAAACGCTGGAAACACCATATATTTT.

J is TRBJ1-4 and V is TRBV4-3; TRBD1 is a possible D gene (6 bases). CDR1 and CDR2 from the germline V gene are LGHNA and YSLEER. This CDR3 is built from 20 residues. V lost 0 bases and J 4 bases, leaving 24 bases between the germline ends. Written as DNA, the CDR3 is TGCGCCAGCAGCCAAGATAAGTCGGACAGAGCGGGGACGTATAATGAAAAACTGTTTTTT. This codes for CASSQDKSDRAGTYNEKLFF.

The genes are TRBV15 and TRBJ2-1; 7 nucleotides match TRBD2. The CDR3 has 14 amino acids. J lost 8 bases, V lost 5 bases, and 9 bases had no gene match. Germline V gene sequence: CDR1 LNHNV, CDR2 YYDKDF (reference sequence). The CDR3 DNA is TGTGCCACCAGCCAAACTACTAGCGTGTATGAGCAGTTCTTC. As protein: CATSQTTSVYEQFF.

This clone has just a few counts. Additional DNA sequences in this sample encode the identical CDR3. V is TRBV6-4 and J is TRBJ2-3, with D unclear. V lost 3 bases, J lost 0 bases, and 4 bases lay in between. The germline CDR1 and CDR2 sequences are MRHNA and SNTAGT. This CDR3 has 13 residues. The CDR3 DNA reads as TGTGCCAGCAGTGAAGGTAGCACAGATACGCAGTATTTT. It encodes CASSEGSTDTQYF.

The chain uses TRBV4-2 and TRBJ2-7; 9 bases map to TRBD2. The V and J ends lost 0 bases and 3 bases, in that order; junction bases with no gene match: 9. There are 17 residues in the CDR3. Germline CDR1 LGHNA, CDR2 YNFKEQ. CDR3 nucleotide sequence: TGTGCCAGCAGCCAAGAGGGGAATAGCGGGGGAATCTACGAGCAGTACTTC. Protein product: CASSQEGNSGGIYEQYF.

The chain combines TRBV4-1 with TRBJ2-1; possible D gene TRBD2, 7 bases. Per germline, CDR1 MGHRA and CDR2 YSYEKL. V was shortened by 0 bases and J by 6 bases, with 12 bases between the two germline ends. The CDR3 is 15 residues long. CDR3 bases: TGCGCCAGCAGCCAAGATTCAGGGGAGGGCAATGAGCAGTTCTTC. It encodes CASSQDSGEGNEQFF.

This chain links TRBV5-1 with TRBJ2-1; D is perhaps TRBD2 (5 bases). V gave up 3 bases and J gave up 3 bases, with 13 bases separating them. The CDR3 runs to 15 residues. CDR1 is SGHRS, CDR2 YFSETQ, per germline. CDR3 amino acids: CASSSVGLNYNEQFF. In nucleotides, the CDR3 is TGCGCCAGCAGCTCAGTCGGACTGAACTACAATGAGCAGTTCTTC.

V and J are TRBV19 and TRBJ2-3; tentative D call: TRBD2 (6 bases). The CDR3 totals 15 residues. Germline CDR1 and CDR2: LNHDA and SQIVND (reference sequence). The V end was cut by 2 bases, the J end by 3 bases, with 12 bases between. The CDR3, as DNA: TGTGCCAGTAGTATATTAAGCAGCGGGACAGATACGCAGTATTTT. It yields the protein CASSILSSGTDTQYF.

The chain links TRBV6-1 to TRBJ2-7, with 12 bases that match TRBD2. V trimming: 1 base; J trimming: 2 bases; junction bases outside the gene matches: 0. The V gene's germline CDR1 is MNHNS and CDR2 SASEGT. The CDR3 totals 15 residues. CDR3 protein: CASSEGLAGAYEQYF. Written as DNA, the CDR3 is TGTGCCAGCAGTGAAGGACTAGCGGGAGCCTACGAGCAGTACTTC.

This clone was counted only a few times. The chain carries TRBV30 and TRBJ1-1, with D uncertain. Germline V gives CDR1 GTSNPN, CDR2 SVGIG (reference sequence). The CDR3 is 12 residues long. V was pared by 3 bases and J by 6 bases, with 11 bases between. The CDR3 DNA follows: TGTGCCTGGAGCCCGGGCCTCCCTGAAGCTTTCTTT. Translated, it gives CAWSPGLPEAFF. Full variable domain (outside the CDR3, taken from reference TRBV30 and TRBJ1-1): SQTIHQWPATLVQPVGSPLSLECTVEGTSNPNLYWYRQAAGRGLQLLFYSVGIGQISSEVPQNLSASRPQDRQFILSSKKLLLSDSGFYLCAWSPGLPEAFFGQGTRLTVV.

The genes are TRBV5-1 and TRBJ2-7, with D tentatively TRBD1 (5 bases). The CDR3 has 15 amino acids. CDR1 is SGHRS, CDR2 YFSETQ, per germline. Deletions cut 1 base from V and 9 bases from J, with 20 bases between. The CDR3 region is CASSLMWGGNQGQYF. In nucleotides, the CDR3 is TGCGCCAGCAGCTTGATGTGGGGCGGAAATCAAGGGCAGTACTTC.

V gene TRBV6-1 combines with J gene TRBJ1-2, with D hard to call. CDR1 and CDR2 from the germline V gene are MNHNS and SASEGT. Trimming stripped 7 bases from V and 8 bases from J, with 23 bases between. The CDR3 length is 15 residues. CDR3 in amino acids: CASMRRASSPPGYTF. CDR3 sequence (DNA): TGTGCCAGCATGAGACGGGCCTCCTCTCCCCCCGGCTACACCTTC.

The V gene is TRBV27, the J gene TRBJ1-1; 10 bases fit TRBD1. V gave up 5 bases and J gave up 4 bases; unmatched junction bases: 4. The germline V gene has CDR1 MNHEY and CDR2 SMNVEV (reference sequence). The CDR3 totals 14 residues. CDR3 protein: CASSPDRGPTEAFF. The CDR3 DNA reads as TGTGCCAGCAGTCCCGACAGGGGGCCCACTGAAGCTTTCTTT.

The gene calls are TRBV29-1 and TRBJ2-5, with D possibly being TRBD1 (5 bases). The CDR3 consists of 11 residues. The V end was cut by 7 bases, the J end by 2 bases, with 8 bases between. In germline, CDR1 is SQVTM, CDR2 ANQGSEA. CDR3: CSAGPQETQYF. The CDR3 nucleotides are TGCAGCGCAGGGCCTCAAGAGACCCAGTACTTC.

V usage is TRBV2 and J usage is TRBJ2-7; weak D call: TRBD2 (6 bases). CDR1 is SNHLY, CDR2 FYNNEI, per germline. The V gene lost 6 bases and the J gene lost 1 base, with 16 bases spanning the gap. The CDR3 runs 15 residues. CDR3 residues: CASSSRDFNSYEQYF. The CDR3 DNA reads TGTGCCAGCAGCTCCAGGGACTTCAATTCCTACGAGCAGTACTTC.

The chain has TRBV5-8 and TRBJ1-2, with a possible D match to TRBD1 (6 bases). The CDR3 has 16 amino acids. V lost 1 base and J 1 base, leaving 14 bases between the germline ends. Germline values: CDR1 SGHTS, CDR2 YDEGEE. This CDR3 is CASSLYGTSNNYGYTF. The CDR3 bases are TGTGCCAGCAGCTTGTATGGGACATCAAATAACTATGGCTACACCTTC.

V and J are TRBV19 and TRBJ1-2; D is unresolved. Trimming cost V 5 bases and J 8 bases, with 24 bases left between them. CDR1 LNHDA and CDR2 SQIVND come from the germline V gene (reference sequence). The CDR3 is 16 amino acids. Written as DNA, the CDR3 is TGTGCCAGTAGTGCTGACCCGATCAACCTTCCGAGGGGCTACACCTTC. Protein sequence: CASSADPINLPRGYTF.

The CDR3 region has the DNA TGTGCCAGTAGTATAATCGGCAGGGCCTACGAGCAGTACTTC. Translation: CASSIIGRAYEQYF. The genes are TRBV19 and TRBJ2-7; possibly TRBD1 for D (5 bases). CDR1 is LNHDA, CDR2 SQIVND, per germline (reference sequence). The CDR3 is 14 residues long. The V end lost 2 bases, the J end lost 2 bases, and 10 bases lay between the germline ends.

DNA for the CDR3: TGTGCCAGCAGCCAAGAAGACTACTCCTTCTATGGCTACACCTTC. Its translation is CASSQEDYSFYGYTF. The chain recombines TRBV14 with TRBJ1-2; D is ambiguous. Germline V gene data show CDR1 as SGHDN and CDR2 as FVKESK. The CDR3 extends over 15 amino acids. Trimming stripped 0 bases from V and 4 bases from J, with 12 bases between.

The rearrangement uses TRBV9 and TRBJ2-5; D is perhaps TRBD2 (6 bases). The germline V and J ends were trimmed by 5 bases and 3 bases, with 11 bases remaining between them. Germline V gene data show CDR1 as SGDLS and CDR2 as YYNGEE. The CDR3 contains 13 residues. The CDR3 sequence: CASRGGLEETQYF. The CDR3 bases are TGTGCCAGCAGGGGGGGTTTAGAAGAGACCCAGTACTTC. Based on the CDR3 plus reference TRBV9 and TRBJ2-5, the full variable domain is DSGVTQTPKHLITATGQRVTLRCSPRSGDLSVYWYQQSLDQGLQFLIQYYNGEERAKGNILERFSAQQFPDLHSELNLSSLELGDSALYFCASRGGLEETQYFGPGTRLLVL.